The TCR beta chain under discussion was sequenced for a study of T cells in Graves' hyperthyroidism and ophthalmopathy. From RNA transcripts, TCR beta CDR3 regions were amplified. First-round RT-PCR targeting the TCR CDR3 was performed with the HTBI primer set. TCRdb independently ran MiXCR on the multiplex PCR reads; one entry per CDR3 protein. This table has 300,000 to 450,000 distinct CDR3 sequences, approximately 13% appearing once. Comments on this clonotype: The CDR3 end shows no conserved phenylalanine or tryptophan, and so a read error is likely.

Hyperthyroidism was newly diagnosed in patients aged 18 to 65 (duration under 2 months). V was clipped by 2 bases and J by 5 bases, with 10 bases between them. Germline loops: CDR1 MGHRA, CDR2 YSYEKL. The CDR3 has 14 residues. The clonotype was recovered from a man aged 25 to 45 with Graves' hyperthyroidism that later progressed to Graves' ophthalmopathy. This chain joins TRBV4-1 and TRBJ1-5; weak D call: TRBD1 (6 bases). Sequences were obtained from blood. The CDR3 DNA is TGCGCCAGCAGCCAAAGACAGGACGATCAGCCCCAGCATGTT. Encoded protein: CASSQRQDDQPQHV.